Listed below are T cell receptor beta chains from one sample, sequenced in a study of T cell repertoires in cytomegalovirus infection. Each CDR3 protein is one row after TCRdb ran MiXCR on the reads. Of around 180,000 distinct CDR3 sequences listed, 28% are singletons. The sample comprised PBMCs. All receptors derive from a human donor in good health (CMV status not recorded). Some clones in this sample may be carry-over from other donors' samples. Both conserved end residues are part of each CDR3. A D gene is named only where the DNA matches it firmly. Size is stated for part of the rows, as once, few or many counts, or as a class when the clone is expanded.

size	J	length	D	V	CDR3	DNA
few	TRBJ2-5	15	.	TRBV7-8	CASSSGRSIQETQYF	TGTGCCAGCAGCTCGGGACGGTCAATCCAAGAGACCCAGTACTTC
.	TRBJ1-1	13	.	TRBV19	CASSIGQNTEAFF	TGTGCCAGTAGTATAGGACAGAACACTGAAGCTTTCTTT
few	TRBJ1-2	12	.	TRBV29-1	CSVERGFYGYTF	TGCAGCGTTGAACGAGGGTTCTATGGCTACACCTTC
.	TRBJ1-2	14	TRBD1	TRBV9	CASSEGRGLYGYTF	TGTGCCAGCAGCGAAGGCAGGGGGCTCTATGGCTACACCTTC
.	TRBJ1-1	18	.	TRBV6-1	CATSGGLRFGGMNTEAFF	TGTGCCACCTCCGGGGGACTTCGTTTTGGGGGCATGAACACTGAAGCTTTCTTT
few	TRBJ1-3	15	.	TRBV6-5	CASSFDPATGNTIYF	TGTGCCAGCAGTTTCGACCCGGCAACTGGAAACACCATATATTTT
many	TRBJ1-1	13	.	TRBV12-3/TRBV12-4	CASSFDGNTEAFF	TGTGCCAGCAGCTTTGACGGGAACACTGAAGCTTTCTTT
.	TRBJ2-3	16	TRBD2	TRBV19	CASSPSAGARTDTQYF	TGTGCCAGTAGTCCATCAGCGGGGGCGAGGACAGATACGCAGTATTTT
few	TRBJ2-1	13	.	TRBV7-3	CASSLERSNEQFF	TGTGCCAGCAGCTTAGAAAGATCGAATGAGCAGTTCTTC
many	TRBJ1-1	16	TRBD1	TRBV11-1	CASSNDRGGMNTEAFF	TGTGCCAGCAGCAACGACAGGGGGGGAATGAACACTGAAGCTTTCTTT
many	TRBJ1-5	16	TRBD1	TRBV12-3/TRBV12-4	CASSLEGTGGLQPQHF	TGTGCCAGCAGTTTAGAGGGGACAGGGGGCTTACAGCCCCAGCATTTT
few	TRBJ2-5	15	TRBD2	TRBV20-1	CSAPAGRGGIETQYF	TGCAGTGCTCCAGCGGGGCGGGGGGGCATCGAGACCCAGTACTTC
few	TRBJ1-1	16	TRBD1	TRBV20-1	CSARGEGRQGQTEAFF	TGCAGTGCTAGAGGGGAAGGAAGACAGGGGCAAACTGAAGCTTTCTTT
.	TRBJ2-1	16	TRBD2	TRBV6-2/TRBV6-3	CASSYLLAGGPDEQFF	TGTGCCAGCAGTTACTTACTAGCGGGGGGGCCGGATGAGCAGTTCTTC
few	TRBJ2-7	14	.	TRBV7-2	CASSLQGQSYEQYF	TGTGCCAGCAGCTTACAAGGTCAGTCCTACGAGCAGTACTTC
.	TRBJ1-1	15	TRBD1	TRBV25-1	CASSGLTGKNTEAFF	TGTGCCAGCAGTGGCCTGACAGGGAAAAACACTGAAGCTTTCTTT
.	TRBJ1-5	16	.	TRBV12-3/TRBV12-4	CASSLAQDSYNQPQHF	TGTGCCAGCAGTTTAGCGCAGGACAGTTACAATCAGCCCCAGCATTTT
many	TRBJ1-2	13	.	TRBV7-9	CASSSRTVYGYTF	TGTGCCAGCAGCTCCCGGACGGTCTATGGCTACACCTTC
few	TRBJ1-4	14	.	TRBV20-1	CSARDRQGGKKLFF	TGCAGTGCTAGAGATCGGCAGGGAGGGAAAAAACTGTTTTTT
.	TRBJ1-2	15	TRBD1	TRBV20-1	CSARDYGGTGAGYTF	TGCAGTGCTAGGGACTACGGAGGGACAGGGGCTGGCTACACCTTC
few	TRBJ1-2	16	TRBD1	TRBV12-3/TRBV12-4	CASSFGLGQGNYGYTF	TGTGCCAGCAGTTTTGGTCTAGGACAGGGAAACTATGGCTACACCTTC
.	TRBJ2-5	16	TRBD2	TRBV7-2	CASSFEERGLQETQYF	TGTGCCAGCAGCTTCGAGGAGCGGGGGCTCCAAGAGACCCAGTACTTC
few	TRBJ1-4	15	.	TRBV7-8	CASSPDSWGEEKLFF	TGTGCCAGCAGCCCCGACAGTTGGGGAGAGGAAAAACTGTTTTTT
few	TRBJ2-1	13	.	TRBV12-3/TRBV12-4	CASSLTALGEQFF	TGTGCCAGCAGTTTAACTGCCCTTGGTGAGCAGTTCTTC
.	TRBJ2-1	14	TRBD1	TRBV7-3	CASSAGTGHNEQFF	TGTGCCAGCAGCGCCGGGACAGGGCATAATGAGCAGTTCTTC
.	TRBJ1-1	15	.	TRBV12-3/TRBV12-4	CASRPAGAWSTEAFF	TGTGCCAGCAGACCAGCGGGGGCGTGGAGCACTGAAGCTTTCTTT
few	TRBJ1-5	19	TRBD1	TRBV4-1	CASSQDDFGTEYSNQPQHF	TGCGCCAGCAGCCAAGATGACTTTGGGACAGAGTATAGCAATCAGCCCCAGCATTTT
.	TRBJ2-6	14	TRBD1	TRBV9	CASGTGSGANVLTF	TGTGCCAGCGGGACAGGCTCTGGGGCCAACGTCCTGACTTTC
few	TRBJ1-1	15	.	TRBV4-2	CASSQSGHTNTEAFF	TGTGCCAGCAGCCAGTCGGGACACACGAACACTGAAGCTTTCTTT
few	TRBJ1-4	13	.	TRBV10-3	CATSGATNEKLFF	TGTGCCACTTCAGGGGCAACTAATGAAAAACTGTTTTTT
.	TRBJ1-1	15	.	TRBV12-3/TRBV12-4	CASSLTAVMNTEAFF	TGTGCCAGCAGTTTGACGGCAGTAATGAACACTGAAGCTTTCTTT
many	TRBJ2-3	14	TRBD2	TRBV11-2	CASSSGGGPDTQYF	TGTGCCAGCAGTAGCGGGGGCGGCCCAGATACGCAGTATTTT
.	TRBJ2-1	12	.	TRBV7-6	CASSDGLNEQFF	TGTGCCAGCAGCGACGGACTAAATGAGCAGTTCTTC
.	TRBJ1-2	14	.	TRBV19	CATLSLGTNYGYTF	TGTGCCACCCTATCACTAGGAACCAACTATGGCTACACCTTC
few	TRBJ1-1	15	TRBD1	TRBV14	CASSQKIGQGAEAFF	TGTGCCAGCAGCCAAAAAATCGGACAGGGGGCTGAAGCTTTCTTT
.	TRBJ1-1	13	.	TRBV7-9	CASRPLGATEAFF	TGTGCCAGCAGGCCACTTGGGGCCACTGAAGCTTTCTTT
.	TRBJ2-1	16	.	TRBV4-3	CASSQDGTSSYNEQFF	TGCGCCAGCAGCCAAGACGGCACGAGCTCCTACAATGAGCAGTTCTTC
.	TRBJ1-2	15	.	TRBV13	CASSASIQGVYGYTF	TGTGCCAGCAGCGCATCAATTCAAGGGGTCTATGGCTACACCTTC
many	TRBJ1-1	16	.	TRBV4-1	CASSQDESGEHTEAFF	TGCGCCAGCAGCCAAGATGAATCAGGGGAGCACACTGAAGCTTTCTTT
.	TRBJ2-2	17	TRBD2	TRBV7-3	CASSGLAGGPSTGELFF	TGTGCCAGCAGTGGACTAGCGGGGGGGCCTAGCACCGGGGAGCTGTTTTTT
few	TRBJ1-2	12	.	TRBV12-3/TRBV12-4	CASGPSTDGYTF	TGTGCCAGCGGACCCTCGACTGATGGCTACACCTTC